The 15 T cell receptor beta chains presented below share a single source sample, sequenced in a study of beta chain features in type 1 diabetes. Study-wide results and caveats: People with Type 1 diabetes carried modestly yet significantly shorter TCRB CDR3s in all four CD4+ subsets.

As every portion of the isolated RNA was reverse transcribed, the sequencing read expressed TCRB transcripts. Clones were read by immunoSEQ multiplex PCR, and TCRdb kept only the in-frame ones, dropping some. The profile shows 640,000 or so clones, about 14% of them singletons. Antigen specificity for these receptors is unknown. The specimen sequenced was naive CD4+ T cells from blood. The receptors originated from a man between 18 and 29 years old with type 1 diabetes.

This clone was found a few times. The CDR3 sequence: CASSGGTGDGFGETQYF. CDR3 DNA sequence: TGTGCCAGCAGTGGGGGGACAGGGGATGGTTTCGGCGAGACCCAGTACTTC. The rearrangement joins TRBV6-1 to TRBJ2-5; 10 positions match TRBD1. J gave up 5 bases and V 4 bases, and 13 bases lay outside the gene matches. The CDR3 has 17 residues. Germline V CDR1 and CDR2: MNHNS, SASEGT.

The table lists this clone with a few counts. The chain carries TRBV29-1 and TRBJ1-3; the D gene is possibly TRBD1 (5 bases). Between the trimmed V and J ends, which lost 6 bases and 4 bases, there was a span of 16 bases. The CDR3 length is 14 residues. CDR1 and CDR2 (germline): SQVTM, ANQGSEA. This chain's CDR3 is CSVGSGLGGNTIYF. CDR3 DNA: TGCAGCGTGGGCTCGGGGCTTGGGGGAAACACCATATATTTT.

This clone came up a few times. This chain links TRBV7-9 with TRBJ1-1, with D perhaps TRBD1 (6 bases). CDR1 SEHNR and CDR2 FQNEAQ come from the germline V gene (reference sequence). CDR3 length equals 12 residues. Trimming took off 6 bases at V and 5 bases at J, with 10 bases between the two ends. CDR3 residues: CASSTGRTEAFF. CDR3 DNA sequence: TGTGCCAGCAGTACAGGGAGAACTGAAGCTTTCTTT.

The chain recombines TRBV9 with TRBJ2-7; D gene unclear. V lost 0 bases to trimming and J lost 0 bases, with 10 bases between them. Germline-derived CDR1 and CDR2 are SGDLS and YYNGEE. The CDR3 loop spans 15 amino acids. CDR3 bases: TGTGCCAGCAGCGTAGTCCCAGGAAGCTCCTACGAGCAGTACTTC. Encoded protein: CASSVVPGSSYEQYF.

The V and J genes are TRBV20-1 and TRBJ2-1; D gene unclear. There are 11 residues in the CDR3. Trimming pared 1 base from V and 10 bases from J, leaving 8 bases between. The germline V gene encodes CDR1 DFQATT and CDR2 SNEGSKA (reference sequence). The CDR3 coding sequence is TGCAGTGCTAGAGGAGGCCTCGAGCAGTTCTTC. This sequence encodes CSARGGLEQFF.

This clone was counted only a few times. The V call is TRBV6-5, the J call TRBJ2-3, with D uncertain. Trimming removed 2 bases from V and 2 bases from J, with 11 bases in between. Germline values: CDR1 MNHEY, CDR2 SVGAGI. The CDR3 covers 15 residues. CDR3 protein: CASSYLKADTDTQYF. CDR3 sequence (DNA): TGTGCCAGCAGTTACCTCAAGGCGGACACAGATACGCAGTATTTT.

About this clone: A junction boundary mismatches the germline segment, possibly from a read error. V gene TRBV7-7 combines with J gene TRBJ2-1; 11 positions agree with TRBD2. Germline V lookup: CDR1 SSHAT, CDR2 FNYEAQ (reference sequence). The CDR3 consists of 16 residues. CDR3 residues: CASSPGTSGPSNEQFF. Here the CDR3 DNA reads TGTGCTAGCAGCCCCGGGACTAGCGGACCCAGCAATGAGCAGTTCTTC. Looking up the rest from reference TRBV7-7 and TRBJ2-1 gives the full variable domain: GAGVSQSPRYKVTKRGQDVTLRCDPISSHATLYWYQQALGQGPEFLTYFNYEAQPDKSGLPSDRFSAERPEGSISTLTIQRTEQRDSAMYRCASSPGTSGPSNEQFFGPGTRLTVL.

The CDR3 sequence is CASSHPPGQGLETQYF. The CDR3 nucleotides are TGTGCCAGCAGCCACCCCCCGGGACAGGGCCTGGAGACCCAGTACTTC. The chain carries TRBV4-2 and TRBJ2-5; 9 bases match TRBD1. J was trimmed by 5 bases and V by 3 bases; bases with no gene match: 10. Germline V CDR1 and CDR2: LGHNA, YNFKEQ. The CDR3 length is 16 residues.

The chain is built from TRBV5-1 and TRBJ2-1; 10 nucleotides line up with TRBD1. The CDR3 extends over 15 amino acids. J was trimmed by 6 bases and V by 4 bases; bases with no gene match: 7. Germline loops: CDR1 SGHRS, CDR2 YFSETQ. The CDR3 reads CASSHDRGRVNEQFF. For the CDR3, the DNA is TGCGCCAGCAGCCACGACAGGGGGCGGGTCAATGAGCAGTTCTTC. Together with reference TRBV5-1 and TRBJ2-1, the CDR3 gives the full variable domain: KAGVTQTPRYLIKTRGQQVTLSCSPISGHRSVSWYQQTPGQGLQFLFEYFSETQRNKGNFPGRFSGRQFSNSRSEMNVSTLELGDSALYLCASSHDRGRVNEQFFGPGTRLTVL.

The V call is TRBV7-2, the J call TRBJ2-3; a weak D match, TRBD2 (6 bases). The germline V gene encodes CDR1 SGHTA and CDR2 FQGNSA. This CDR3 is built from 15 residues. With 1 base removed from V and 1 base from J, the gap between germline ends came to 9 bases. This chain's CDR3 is CASSLVASGTDTQYF. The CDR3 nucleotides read TGTGCCAGCAGCTTAGTCGCTAGCGGCACAGATACGCAGTATTTT.

CDR3: CASSTRRESETQYF. The DNA of the CDR3 is TGTGCCAGCAGCACACGAAGGGAATCAGAGACCCAGTACTTC. The rearrangement links TRBV7-2 to TRBJ2-5; D gene ambiguous. CDR3 size: 14 residues. V lost 5 bases and J lost 4, with 14 bases in between. Germline V gene lookup returns CDR1 SGHTA and CDR2 FQGNSA.

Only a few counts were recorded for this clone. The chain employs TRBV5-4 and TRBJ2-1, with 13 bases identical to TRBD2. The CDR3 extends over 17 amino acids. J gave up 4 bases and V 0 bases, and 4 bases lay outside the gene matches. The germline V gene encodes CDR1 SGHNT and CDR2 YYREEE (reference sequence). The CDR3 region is CASSLGGTSGVYNEQFF. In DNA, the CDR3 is TGTGCCAGCAGCTTGGGAGGGACTAGCGGGGTTTACAATGAGCAGTTCTTC.

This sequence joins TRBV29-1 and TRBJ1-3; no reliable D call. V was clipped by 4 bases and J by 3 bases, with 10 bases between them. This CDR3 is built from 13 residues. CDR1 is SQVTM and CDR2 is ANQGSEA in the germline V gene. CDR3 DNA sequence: TGCAGCGTTGTCGGTCCCTATGGAAACACCATATATTTT. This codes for CSVVGPYGNTIYF.

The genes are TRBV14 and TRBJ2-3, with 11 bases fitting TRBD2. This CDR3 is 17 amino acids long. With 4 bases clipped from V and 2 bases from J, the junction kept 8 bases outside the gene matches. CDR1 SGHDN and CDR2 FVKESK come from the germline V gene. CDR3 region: CASSPGASGRTTDTQYF. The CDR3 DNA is TGTGCCAGCAGCCCCGGGGCTAGCGGGAGGACCACAGATACGCAGTATTTT.

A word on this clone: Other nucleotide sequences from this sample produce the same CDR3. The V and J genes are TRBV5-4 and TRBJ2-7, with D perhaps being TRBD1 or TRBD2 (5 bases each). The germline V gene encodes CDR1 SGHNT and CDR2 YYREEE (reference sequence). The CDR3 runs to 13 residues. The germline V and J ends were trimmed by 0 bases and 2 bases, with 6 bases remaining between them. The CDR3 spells CASSLGGTYEQYF. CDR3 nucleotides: TGTGCCAGCAGCTTGGGGGGGACCTACGAGCAGTACTTC.